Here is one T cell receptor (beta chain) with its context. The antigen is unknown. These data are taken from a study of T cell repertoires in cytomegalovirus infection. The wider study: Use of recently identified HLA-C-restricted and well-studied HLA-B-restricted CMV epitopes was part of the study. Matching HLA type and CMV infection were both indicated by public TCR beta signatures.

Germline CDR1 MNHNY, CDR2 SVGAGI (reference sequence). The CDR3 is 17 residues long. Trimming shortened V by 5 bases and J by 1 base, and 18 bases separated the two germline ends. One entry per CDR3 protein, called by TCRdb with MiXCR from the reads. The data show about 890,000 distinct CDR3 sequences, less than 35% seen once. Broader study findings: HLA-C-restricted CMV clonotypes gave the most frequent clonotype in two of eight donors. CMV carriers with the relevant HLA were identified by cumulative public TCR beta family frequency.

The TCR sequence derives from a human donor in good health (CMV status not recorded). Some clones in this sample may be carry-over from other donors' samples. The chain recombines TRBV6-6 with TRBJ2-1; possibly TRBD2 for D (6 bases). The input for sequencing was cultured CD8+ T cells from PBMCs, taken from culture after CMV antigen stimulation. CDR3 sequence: CASSDDMGGPSYNEQFF. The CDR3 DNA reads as TGTGCCAGCAGTGACGATATGGGGGGTCCGTCCTACAATGAGCAGTTCTTC.